These 6 T cell receptor beta chains share one sample of origin, sequenced in a study of blood T cell repertoires in COVID-19. Generated by immunoSEQ multiplex PCR, the TCRdb table keeps only in-frame clones and is missing some. The table shows some 460,000 clones, with approximately 90% occurring only once. Sequencing used PBMCs or T cells enriched from blood (not recorded which). The receptors here all came from a woman between 18 and 30 years old who had recovered from COVID-19.

This clone appeared a few times. V is TRBV5-1 and J is TRBJ1-3, with unresolved D. The CDR3 has 16 residues. Per germline, CDR1 SGHRS and CDR2 YFSETQ. Trimming took 0 bases from V and 0 from J, leaving 10 bases between them. Written as DNA, the CDR3 is TGCGCCAGCAGCTTGGACGGGATCTACTCTGGAAACACCATATATTTT. It yields the protein CASSLDGIYSGNTIYF.

The rearrangement uses TRBV28 and TRBJ1-3; 7 bases fit TRBD1. V lost 6 bases, J lost 8 bases, and 4 bases stayed unmatched. The CDR3 loop spans 12 amino acids. Germline CDR1 is MDHEN and CDR2 is SYDVKM. The CDR3 sequence is CASSSGQDTIYF. As DNA, the CDR3 is TGTGCCAGCAGCTCAGGACAGGACACCATATATTTT.

The chain combines TRBV7-2 with TRBJ1-2, with TRBD1 identical over 8 bases. This CDR3 spans 14 amino acids. The V and J ends lost 5 bases and 6 bases, in that order; junction bases with no gene match: 8. Germline CDR1 is SGHTA and CDR2 is FQGNSA. The CDR3 DNA is TGTGCCAGCAGCCCGGGACAGGCTCTCAATGGCTACACCTTC. This translates into CASSPGQALNGYTF.

The CDR3 is CASSLETGLAGDNEQFF. CDR3 coding DNA: TGTGCCAGCAGCCTAGAAACCGGACTAGCGGGGGACAATGAGCAGTTCTTC. The V call is TRBV4-2, the J call TRBJ2-1, with 13 bases lining up with TRBD2. The germline V gene encodes CDR1 LGHNA and CDR2 YNFKEQ. V was pared by 4 bases and J by 5 bases, with 8 bases of the junction left unmatched. This CDR3 has 17 residues.

The chain uses TRBV25-1 and TRBJ1-4; 7 nucleotides line up with TRBD1. The CDR3 covers 15 residues. V shed 1 base, J shed 8 bases, and the junction held 7 bases outside the gene matches. Germline CDR1 reads MGHDK; CDR2 reads SYGVNS. Here the CDR3 reads CASSESTGRKEKLFF. CDR3 nucleotide sequence: TGTGCCAGCAGTGAATCGACAGGGAGGAAGGAAAAACTGTTTTTT.

The rearrangement joins TRBV5-1 to TRBJ1-2, with D possibly being TRBD1 (6 bases). Germline CDR1 reads SGHRS; CDR2 reads YFSETQ. The V gene lost 1 base and the J gene lost 5 bases, with 15 bases spanning the gap. The CDR3 runs 15 residues. CDR3 nucleotides: TGCGCCAGCAGCTTGTCAGGGGAGAGAGGGTATGGCTACACCTTC. It is translated as CASSLSGERGYGYTF. Drawing the rest from reference TRBV5-1 and TRBJ1-2, the complete variable domain is KAGVTQTPRYLIKTRGQQVTLSCSPISGHRSVSWYQQTPGQGLQFLFEYFSETQRNKGNFPGRFSGRQFSNSRSEMNVSTLELGDSALYLCASSLSGERGYGYTFGSGTRLTVV.